This TCR beta chain was retrieved from a study of regulatory T cells in long-lasting Graves disease. The table lists this clonotype with a few counts. Antigen: not known. Arm-PCR with iRepertoire HTBI primers amplified the CDR3 regions for these TCR beta libraries. TCRdb re-derived calls from the multiplex PCR reads in MiXCR, one entry per CDR3 protein. This table holds roughly 530,000 distinct CDR3 sequences, 16% found once. Time point described: newly diagnosed GD, antithyroid drugs for less than 3 months. PBMCs were the source of the RNA used for TCR sequencing. General study results and limits: Repertoires from persistent disease leaned toward TRBV28, TRBJ1-2 and TRBJ2-5.

From germline, CDR1 is SNHLY and CDR2 FYNNEI. This CDR3 has 15 amino acids. The germline V and J ends were trimmed by 7 bases and 7 bases, with 17 bases remaining between them. Another study also made use of these data, one on T cells in Graves' hyperthyroidism and ophthalmopathy. That report adds: Also found in blood were most expanded thyroid clonotypes above 0.001.

This sequence originates from a woman aged 35-65 years with Graves disease. The V call is TRBV2, the J call TRBJ1-6; no reliable D call. The material sequenced was peripheral blood mononuclear cells (PBMCs), taken at new diagnosis, from a patient treated with antithyroid drugs. The CDR3 DNA reads as TGTGCCAGCAAGGTCACCCTAGAGAAGAATTCACCCCTCCACTTT. Translating gives CASKVTLEKNSPLHF.